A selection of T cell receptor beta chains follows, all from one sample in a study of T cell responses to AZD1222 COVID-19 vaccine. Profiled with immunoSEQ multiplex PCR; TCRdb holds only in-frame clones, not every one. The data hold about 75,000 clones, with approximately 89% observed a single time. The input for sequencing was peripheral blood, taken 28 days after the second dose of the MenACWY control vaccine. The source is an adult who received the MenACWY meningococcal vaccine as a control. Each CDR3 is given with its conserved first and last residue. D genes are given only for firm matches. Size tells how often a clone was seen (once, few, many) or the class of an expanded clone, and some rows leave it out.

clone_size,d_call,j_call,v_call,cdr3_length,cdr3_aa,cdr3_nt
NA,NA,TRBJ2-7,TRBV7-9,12,CASSLSWSEQYF,TGTGCCAGCAGCTTATCTTGGAGTGAGCAGTACTTC
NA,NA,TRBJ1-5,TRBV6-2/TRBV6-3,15,CASSTLQGGTQPQHF,TGTGCCAGCAGTACCCTACAGGGTGGGACTCAGCCCCAGCATTTT
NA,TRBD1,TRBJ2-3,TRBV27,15,CASAGQATITDTQYF,TGTGCCAGCGCCGGACAGGCGACAATCACAGATACGCAGTATTTT
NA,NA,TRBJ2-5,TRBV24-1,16,CATSDPGGSLGETQYF,TGTGCCACCAGTGATCCCGGCGGCTCCTTAGGGGAGACCCAGTACTTC
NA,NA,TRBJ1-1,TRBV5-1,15,CASSLGASSGTEAFF,TGCGCCAGCAGCTTAGGCGCCAGCTCGGGGACTGAAGCTTTCTTT
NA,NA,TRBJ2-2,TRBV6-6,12,CASSYHTGELFF,TGTGCCAGCAGTTACCACACCGGGGAGCTGTTTTTT
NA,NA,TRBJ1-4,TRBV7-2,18,CASSSAGTYIATNEKLFF,TGTGCCAGCAGCTCCGCGGGGACATACATTGCAACTAATGAAAAACTGTTTTTT
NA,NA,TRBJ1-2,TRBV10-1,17,CASSEYVVDGPNYGYTF,TGCGCCAGCAGTGAGTACGTCGTGGACGGACCGAACTATGGCTACACCTTC
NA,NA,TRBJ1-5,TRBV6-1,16,CASSEVSLRRNQPQHF,TGTGCCAGCAGTGAAGTGTCCCTAAGACGCAATCAGCCCCAGCATTTT
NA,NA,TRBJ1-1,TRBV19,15,CASKFGGSLNTEAFF,TGTGCCAGTAAATTTGGGGGCTCATTGAACACTGAAGCTTTCTTT
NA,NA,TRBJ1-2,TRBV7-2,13,CASSSLVLYGYTF,TGTGCCAGCAGCTCCCTGGTACTATATGGCTACACCTTC
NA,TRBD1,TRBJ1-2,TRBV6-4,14,CASSLNRDSYGYTF,TGTGCCAGCAGTCTCAACAGGGACAGCTATGGCTACACCTTC
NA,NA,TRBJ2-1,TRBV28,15,CASRPLRGARNEQFF,TGTGCCAGCAGACCGCTTCGGGGGGCTCGGAATGAGCAGTTCTTC
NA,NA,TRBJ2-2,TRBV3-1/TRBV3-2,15,CASSQGWTNTGELFF,TGTGCCAGCAGCCAAGGTTGGACAAACACCGGGGAGCTGTTTTTT
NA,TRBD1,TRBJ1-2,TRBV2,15,CASSEMGQGPYGYTF,TGTGCCAGCAGTGAAATGGGACAGGGACCCTATGGCTACACCTTC
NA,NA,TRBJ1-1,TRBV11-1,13,CASSGDGVSEAFF,TGTGCCAGCAGTGGGGATGGGGTATCTGAAGCTTTCTTT
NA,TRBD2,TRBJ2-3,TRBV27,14,CASSYQRGGPPEYF,TGTGCCAGCAGTTATCAGCGGGGGGGTCCCCCGGAGTATTTT
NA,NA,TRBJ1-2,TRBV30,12,CAWSLSNYGYTF,TGTGCCTGGAGTCTTTCAAACTATGGCTACACCTTC
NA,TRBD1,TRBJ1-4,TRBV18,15,CASSRTGTGDEKLFF,TGTGCCAGCTCACGAACCGGGACAGGTGACGAAAAACTGTTTTTT
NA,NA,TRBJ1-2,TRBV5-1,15,CASSLDRGRYYGYTF,TGCGCCAGCAGCTTGGATAGGGGCCGCTATTATGGCTACACCTTC
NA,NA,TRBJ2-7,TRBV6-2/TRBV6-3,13,CASSPGSGNEQYF,TGTGCCAGCAGCCCCGGATCGGGTAACGAGCAGTACTTC
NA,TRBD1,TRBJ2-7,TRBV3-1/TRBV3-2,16,CASSRTPGTGGYEQYF,TGTGCCAGCAGCCGAACTCCCGGGACAGGGGGATACGAGCAGTACTTC
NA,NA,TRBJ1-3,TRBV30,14,CAWSTGPSGNTIYF,TGTGCCTGGAGTACCGGGCCCTCTGGAAACACCATATATTTT
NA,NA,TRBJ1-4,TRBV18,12,CASSQENEKLFF,TGTGCCAGCTCACAGGAAAATGAAAAACTGTTTTTT
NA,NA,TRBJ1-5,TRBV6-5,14,CASRGGSSNQPQHF,TGTGCCAGCAGGGGAGGGAGCTCCAATCAGCCCCAGCATTTT
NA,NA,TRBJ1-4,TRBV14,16,CASSLSAGRGYEKLFF,TGTGCCAGCAGCTTAAGCGCAGGGAGAGGTTATGAAAAACTGTTTTTT
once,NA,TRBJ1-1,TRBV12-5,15,CASGLGQVMNTEAFF,TGTGCTAGTGGTTTGGGACAGGTGATGAACACTGAAGCTTTCTTT
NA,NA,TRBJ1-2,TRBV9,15,CASSVSAGSTYGYTF,TGTGCCAGCAGCGTATCGGCAGGGAGTACCTATGGCTACACCTTC
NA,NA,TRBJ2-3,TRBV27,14,CASRALPSTDTQYF,TGTGCCAGCAGGGCACTTCCATCCACAGATACGCAGTATTTT
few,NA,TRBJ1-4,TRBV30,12,CAWGRDGEKLFF,TGTGCCTGGGGCAGGGATGGGGAAAAACTGTTTTTT
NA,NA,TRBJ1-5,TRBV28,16,CASSPYGQGGNQPQHF,TGTGCCAGCAGTCCCTACGGGCAGGGCGGCAATCAGCCCCAGCATTTT
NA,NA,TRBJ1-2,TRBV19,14,CASTIYREYYGYTF,TGTGCCAGCACAATATACAGGGAGTACTATGGCTACACCTTC
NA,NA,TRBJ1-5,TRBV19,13,CASTELRGQPQHF,TGTGCCAGTACTGAACTCAGGGGTCAGCCCCAGCATTTT
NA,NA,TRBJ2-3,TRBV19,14,CASSIGRATDTQYF,TGTGCCAGTAGTATAGGACGGGCCACAGATACGCAGTATTTT
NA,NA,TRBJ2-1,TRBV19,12,CASSISGHEQFF,TGTGCCAGTAGTATATCGGGCCATGAGCAGTTCTTC
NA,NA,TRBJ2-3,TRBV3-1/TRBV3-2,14,CASSVDASTDTQYF,TGTGCCAGCAGTGTGGACGCCAGCACAGATACGCAGTATTTT
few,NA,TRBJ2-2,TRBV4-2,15,CASSQVQGNTGELFF,TGTGCCAGCAGCCAAGTGCAAGGCAACACCGGGGAGCTGTTTTTT
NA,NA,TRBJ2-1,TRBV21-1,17,CASSFRSGGPGYNEQFF,TGTGCCAGCAGCTTCCGAAGCGGGGGGCCGGGCTACAATGAGCAGTTCTTC
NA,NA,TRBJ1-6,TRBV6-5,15,CASSYSSGYNSPLHF,TGTGCCAGCAGTTACTCTTCGGGTTATAATTCACCCCTCCACTTT
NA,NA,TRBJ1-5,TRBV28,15,CASTPGGYSNQPQHF,TGTGCCAGCACCCCGGGCGGTTATAGCAATCAGCCCCAGCATTTT
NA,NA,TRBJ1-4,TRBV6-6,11,CASSRQEKLFF,TGTGCCAGCAGTCGACAGGAAAAACTGTTTTTT
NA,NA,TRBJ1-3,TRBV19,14,CASSTGSSGNTIYF,TGTGCCAGTAGTACCGGTAGCTCTGGAAACACCATATATTTT
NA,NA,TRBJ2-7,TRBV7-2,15,CASSLEGHSSYEQYF,TGTGCCAGCAGCTTAGAAGGACACAGCTCCTACGAGCAGTACTTC
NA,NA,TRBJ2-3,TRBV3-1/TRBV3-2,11,CASSLTDTQYF,TGTGCCAGCAGCCTGACAGATACGCAGTATTTT
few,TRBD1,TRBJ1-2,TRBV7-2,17,CASSTQGGTGGVYGYTF,TGTGCCAGCAGCACCCAGGGTGGGACAGGGGGCGTTTATGGCTACACCTTC
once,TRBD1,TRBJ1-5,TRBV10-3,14,CAISEDRGSQPQHF,TGTGCCATCAGTGAAGACAGGGGGAGTCAGCCCCAGCATTTT
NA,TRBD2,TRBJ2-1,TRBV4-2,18,CASSQAPLGTSARIEQFF,TGTGCCAGCAGCCAAGCCCCCTTAGGGACTAGCGCTCGTATAGAGCAGTTCTTC
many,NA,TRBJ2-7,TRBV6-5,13,CASGDAVFYEQYF,TGTGCCAGCGGGGACGCGGTATTCTACGAGCAGTACTTC
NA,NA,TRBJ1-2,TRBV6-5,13,CASSIHGLYGYTF,TGTGCCAGCAGTATCCACGGGCTTTATGGCTACACCTTC
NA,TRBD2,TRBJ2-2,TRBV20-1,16,CSASPTGGRNTGELFF,TGCAGTGCTAGTCCCACGGGGGGGAGGAACACCGGGGAGCTGTTTTTT